The sequence of this TCR beta chain was determined in a study of sequential checkpoint blockade in melanoma. As for the study in general: After nivolumab or ipilimumab alone, around 20 patients had week-13 rebiopsies.

Study-level results: Mutational load did not correlate with tumor T-cell fraction or clonality.

V was clipped by 2 bases and J by 6 bases; unmatched bases: 6. Germline CDR1 reads SGHNT; CDR2 reads YENEEA. The CDR3 totals 15 residues. Specified treatment: randomized to nivolumab then ipilimumab (arm A) or the reverse (arm B). In this sample, this clone turned up many times. What it binds is unknown. Repertoires were generated with immunoSEQ multiplex PCR, while TCRdb's copy carries only in-frame clones and drops some. The sample records tens of thousands of clones, under 30% being singletons. Sample: tumor tissue (inferred from file names), taken from a patient given nivolumab and ipilimumab in sequence. V is TRBV11-3 and J is TRBJ2-2; 7 nucleotides align to TRBD1. The clonotype was recovered from a human donor with melanoma. CDR3 loop: CASSLKGAGSGELFF. CDR3 nucleotide sequence: TGTGCCAGCAGCTTAAAGGGGGCTGGGTCCGGGGAGCTGTTTTTT.